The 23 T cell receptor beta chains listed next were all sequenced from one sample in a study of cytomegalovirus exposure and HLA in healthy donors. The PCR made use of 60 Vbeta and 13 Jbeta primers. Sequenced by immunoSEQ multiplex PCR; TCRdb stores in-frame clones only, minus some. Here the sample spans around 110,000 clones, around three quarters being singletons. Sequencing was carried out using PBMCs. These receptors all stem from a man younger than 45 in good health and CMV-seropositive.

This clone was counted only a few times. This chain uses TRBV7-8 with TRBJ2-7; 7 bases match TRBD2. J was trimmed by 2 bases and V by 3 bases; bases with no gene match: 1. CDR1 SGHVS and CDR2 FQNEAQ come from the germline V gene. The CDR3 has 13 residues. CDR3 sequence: CASSFAGAYEQYF. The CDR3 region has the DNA TGTGCCAGCAGCTTTGCGGGGGCCTACGAGCAGTACTTC.

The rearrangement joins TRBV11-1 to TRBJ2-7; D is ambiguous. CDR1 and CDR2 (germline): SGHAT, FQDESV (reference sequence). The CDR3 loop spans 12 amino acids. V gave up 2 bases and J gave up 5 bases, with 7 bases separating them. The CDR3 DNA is TGTGCCAGCAGCTTAATAGCCAACGAGCAGTACTTC. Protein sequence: CASSLIANEQYF.

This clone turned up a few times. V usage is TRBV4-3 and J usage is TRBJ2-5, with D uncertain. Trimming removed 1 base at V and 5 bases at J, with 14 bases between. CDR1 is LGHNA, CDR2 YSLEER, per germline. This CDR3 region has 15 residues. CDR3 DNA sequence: TGCGCCAGCAGCCAAGGAGAGTCGGGTCTGGAGACCCAGTACTTC. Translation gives CASSQGESGLETQYF.

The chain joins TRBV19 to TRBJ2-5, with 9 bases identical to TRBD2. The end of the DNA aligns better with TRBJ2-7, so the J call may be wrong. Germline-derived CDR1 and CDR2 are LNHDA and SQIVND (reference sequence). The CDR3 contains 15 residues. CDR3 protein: CASSILAGTAYEQYF. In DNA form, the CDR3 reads TGTGCCAGTAGTATACTAGCGGGGACAGCCTACGAGCAGTACTTC.

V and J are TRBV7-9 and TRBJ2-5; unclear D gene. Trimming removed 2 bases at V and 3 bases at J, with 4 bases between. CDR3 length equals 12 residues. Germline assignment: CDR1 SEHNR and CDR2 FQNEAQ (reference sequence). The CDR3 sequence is CASSLIKETQYF. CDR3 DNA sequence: TGTGCCAGCAGCTTAATAAAAGAGACCCAGTACTTC.

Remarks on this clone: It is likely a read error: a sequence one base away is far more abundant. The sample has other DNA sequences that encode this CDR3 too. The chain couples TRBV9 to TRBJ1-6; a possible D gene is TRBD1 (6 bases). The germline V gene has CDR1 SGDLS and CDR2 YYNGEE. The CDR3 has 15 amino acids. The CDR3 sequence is CASSAGQTYNSPLHF. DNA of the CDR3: TGTGCCAGCAGCGCTGGACAGACATATAATTCACCCCTTCACTTT.

DNA of the CDR3: TGTGCCAGCAGACTAGCGGGAGGGAGCAGCTCCTACGAGCAGTACTTC. It codes for CASRLAGGSSSYEQYF. The V call is TRBV11-2, the J call TRBJ2-7, with 13 nucleotides matching TRBD2. Trimming took 6 bases from V and 0 from J; bases not matched to a gene: 5. Germline CDR1 SGHAT, CDR2 FQNNGV. The CDR3 runs 16 residues.

CDR3 nucleotide sequence: TGTGCCAGCTCAGGACAGGGCCAGAACACTGAAGCTTTCTTT. Protein product: CASSGQGQNTEAFF. The chain employs TRBV2 and TRBJ1-1; TRBD1 agrees at 8 bases. Germline V gives CDR1 SNHLY, CDR2 FYNNEI. J lost 1 base, V lost 8 bases, and 6 bases had no gene match. The CDR3 contains 14 residues.

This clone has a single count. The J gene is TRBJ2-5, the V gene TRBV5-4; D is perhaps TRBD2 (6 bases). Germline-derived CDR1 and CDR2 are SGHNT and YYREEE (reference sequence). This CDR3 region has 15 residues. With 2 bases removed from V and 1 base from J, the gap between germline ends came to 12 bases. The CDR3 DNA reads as TGTGCCAGCAGCTTATGGAGGGAAGGCCAAGAGACCCAGTACTTC. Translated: CASSLWREGQETQYF. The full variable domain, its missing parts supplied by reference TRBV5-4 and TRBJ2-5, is ETGVTQSPTHLIKTRGQQVTLRCSSQSGHNTVSWYQQALGQGPQFIFQYYREEENGRGNFPPRFSGLQFPNYSSELNVNALELDDSALYLCASSLWREGQETQYFGPGTRLLVL.

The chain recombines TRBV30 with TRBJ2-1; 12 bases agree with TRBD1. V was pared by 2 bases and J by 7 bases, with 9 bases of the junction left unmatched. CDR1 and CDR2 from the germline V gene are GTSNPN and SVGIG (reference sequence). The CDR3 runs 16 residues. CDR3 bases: TGTGCCTGGAGTCGGCTAGGGACAGGGGGCTGGAATGAGCAGTTCTTC. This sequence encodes CAWSRLGTGGWNEQFF. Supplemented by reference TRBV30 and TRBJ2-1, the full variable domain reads SQTIHQWPATLVQPVGSPLSLECTVEGTSNPNLYWYRQAAGRGLQLLFYSVGIGQISSEVPQNLSASRPQDRQFILSSKKLLLSDSGFYLCAWSRLGTGGWNEQFFGPGTRLTVL.

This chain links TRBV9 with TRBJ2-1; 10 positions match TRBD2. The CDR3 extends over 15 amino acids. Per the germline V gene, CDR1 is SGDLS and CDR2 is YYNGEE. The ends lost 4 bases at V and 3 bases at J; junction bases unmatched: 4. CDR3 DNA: TGTGCCAGCAGCCCCACTAGCGGGAACTACAATGAGCAGTTCTTC. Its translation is CASSPTSGNYNEQFF.

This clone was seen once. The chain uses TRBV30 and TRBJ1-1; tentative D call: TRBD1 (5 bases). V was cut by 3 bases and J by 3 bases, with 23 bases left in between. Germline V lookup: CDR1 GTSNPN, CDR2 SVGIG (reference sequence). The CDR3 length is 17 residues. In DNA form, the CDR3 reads TGTGCCTGGAGGCCGGAGCCAGGGAAAGTGATGGACACTGAAGCTTTCTTT. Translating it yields CAWRPEPGKVMDTEAFF.

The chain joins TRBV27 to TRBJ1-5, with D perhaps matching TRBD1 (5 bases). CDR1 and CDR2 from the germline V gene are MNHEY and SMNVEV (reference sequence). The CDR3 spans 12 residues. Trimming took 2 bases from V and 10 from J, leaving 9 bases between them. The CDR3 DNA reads TGTGCCAGCAGTTTAATAGGGGAACCCCAGCATTTT. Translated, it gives CASSLIGEPQHF.

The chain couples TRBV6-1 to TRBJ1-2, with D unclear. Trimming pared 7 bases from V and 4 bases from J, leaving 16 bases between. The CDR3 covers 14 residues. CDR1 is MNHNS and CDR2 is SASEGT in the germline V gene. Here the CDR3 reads CASTVLRSFYGYTF. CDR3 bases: TGTGCCAGCACTGTTTTGCGGTCCTTCTATGGCTACACCTTC.

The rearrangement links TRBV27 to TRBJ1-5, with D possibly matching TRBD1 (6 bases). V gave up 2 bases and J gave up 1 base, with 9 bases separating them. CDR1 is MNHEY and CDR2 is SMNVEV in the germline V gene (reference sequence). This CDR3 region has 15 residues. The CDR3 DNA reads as TGTGCCAGCAGTTTAGGGACATGGAGCAATCAGCCCCAGCATTTT. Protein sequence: CASSLGTWSNQPQHF.

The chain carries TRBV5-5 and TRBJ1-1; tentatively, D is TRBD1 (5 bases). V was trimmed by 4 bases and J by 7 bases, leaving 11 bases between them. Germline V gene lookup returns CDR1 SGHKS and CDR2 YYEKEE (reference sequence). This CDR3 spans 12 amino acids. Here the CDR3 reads CASSAGGGEAFF. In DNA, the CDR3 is TGTGCCAGCAGCGCGGGGGGGGGTGAAGCTTTCTTT.

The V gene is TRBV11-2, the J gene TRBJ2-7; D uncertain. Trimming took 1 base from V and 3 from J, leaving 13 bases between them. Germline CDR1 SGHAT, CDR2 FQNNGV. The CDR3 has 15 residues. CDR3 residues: CASSLAWSVLYEQYF. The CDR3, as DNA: TGTGCCAGCAGCTTAGCTTGGTCAGTCCTCTACGAGCAGTACTTC. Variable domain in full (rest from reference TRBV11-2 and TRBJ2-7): EAGVAQSPRYKIIEKRQSVAFWCNPISGHATLYWYQQILGQGPKLLIQFQNNGVVDDSQLPKDRFSAERLKGVDSTLKIQPAKLEDSAVYLCASSLAWSVLYEQYFGPGTRLTVT.

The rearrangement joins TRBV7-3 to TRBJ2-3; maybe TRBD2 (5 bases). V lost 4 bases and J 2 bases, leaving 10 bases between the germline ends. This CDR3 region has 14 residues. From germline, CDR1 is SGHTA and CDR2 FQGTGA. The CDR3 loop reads CASSSSGFTDTQYF. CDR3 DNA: TGTGCCAGCAGCTCGAGCGGATTCACAGATACGCAGTATTTT.

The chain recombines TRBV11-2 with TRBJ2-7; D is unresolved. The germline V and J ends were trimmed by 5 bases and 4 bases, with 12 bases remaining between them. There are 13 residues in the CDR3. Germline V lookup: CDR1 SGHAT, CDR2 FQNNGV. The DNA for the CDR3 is TGTGCCAGCAGCACCCCCCGAGAATACGAGCAGTACTTC. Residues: CASSTPREYEQYF.

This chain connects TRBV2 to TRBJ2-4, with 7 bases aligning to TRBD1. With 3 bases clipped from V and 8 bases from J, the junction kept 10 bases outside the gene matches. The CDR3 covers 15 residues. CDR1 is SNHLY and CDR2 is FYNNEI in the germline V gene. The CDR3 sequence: CASSDPDRSGDIQYF. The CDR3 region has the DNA TGTGCCAGCAGTGATCCGGACAGGTCAGGGGACATTCAGTACTTC.

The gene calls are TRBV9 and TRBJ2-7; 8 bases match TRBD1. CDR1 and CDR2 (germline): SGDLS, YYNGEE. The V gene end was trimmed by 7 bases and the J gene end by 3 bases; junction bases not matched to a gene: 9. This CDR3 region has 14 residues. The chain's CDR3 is CASDMGQANYEQYF. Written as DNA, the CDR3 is TGTGCCAGCGACATGGGACAGGCAAACTACGAGCAGTACTTC.

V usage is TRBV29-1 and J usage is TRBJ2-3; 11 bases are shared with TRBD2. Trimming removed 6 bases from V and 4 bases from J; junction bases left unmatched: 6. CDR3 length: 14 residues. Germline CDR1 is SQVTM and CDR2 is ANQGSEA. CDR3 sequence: CSVATSGGADTQYF. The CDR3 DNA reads TGCAGCGTAGCAACTAGCGGGGGCGCAGATACGCAGTATTTT.

The CDR3: CASTLAGNEQFF. CDR3 nucleotide sequence: TGTGCCAGTACCCTAGCGGGAAATGAGCAGTTCTTC. The chain links TRBV19 to TRBJ2-1; 9 bases match TRBD2. Germline values: CDR1 LNHDA, CDR2 SQIVND (reference sequence). This CDR3 contains 12 residues. V lost 7 bases and J lost 7; bases outside the gene matches: 2. The complete variable domain, with remaining parts taken from reference TRBV19 and TRBJ2-1, reads DGGITQSPKYLFRKEGQNVTLSCEQNLNHDAMYWYRQDPGQGLRLIYYSQIVNDFQKGDIAEGYSVSREKKESFPLTVTSAQKNPTAFYLCASTLAGNEQFFGPGTRLTVL.